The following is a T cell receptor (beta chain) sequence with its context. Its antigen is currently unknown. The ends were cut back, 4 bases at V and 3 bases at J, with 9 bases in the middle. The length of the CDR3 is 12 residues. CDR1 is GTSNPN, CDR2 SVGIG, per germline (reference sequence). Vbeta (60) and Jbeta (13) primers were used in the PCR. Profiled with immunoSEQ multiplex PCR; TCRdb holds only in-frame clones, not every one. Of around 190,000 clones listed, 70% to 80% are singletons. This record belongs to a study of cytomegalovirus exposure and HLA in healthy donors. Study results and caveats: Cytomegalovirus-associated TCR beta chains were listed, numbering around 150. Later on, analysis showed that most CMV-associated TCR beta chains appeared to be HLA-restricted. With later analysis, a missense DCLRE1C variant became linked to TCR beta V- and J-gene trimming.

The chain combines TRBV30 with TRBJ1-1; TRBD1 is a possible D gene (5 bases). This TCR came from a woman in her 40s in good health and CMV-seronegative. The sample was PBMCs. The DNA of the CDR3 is TGTGCCTGGACGAGACAGTACACTGAAGCTTTCTTT. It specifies CAWTRQYTEAFF.